The T cell receptor (beta chain) described here comes from a study of beta chain features in type 1 diabetes. Study as a whole: All samples together contributed around 98,000,000 sorted cells for examination.

Concerning this clone itself: Its matching antigen is unknown.

The sequenced template was cDNA made from the entire isolated RNA. Assay: immunoSEQ multiplex PCR; the TCRdb copy retains only in-frame clones and omits some. The table shows around 430,000 clones, with roughly 30% occurring only once. Per the germline V gene, CDR1 is SQVTM and CDR2 is ANQGSEA. V shed 6 bases, J shed 3 bases, and the junction held 4 bases outside the gene matches. The CDR3 sequence is 13 residues long. Study results and limitations: Sequencing the cDNA could make cells with high TCR expression show up more than they should.

There was one heparinised blood draw per donor, averaging roughly 110 mL. Sequences were obtained from naive CD4+ T cells from blood. The sequence was collected from a man aged 18-30 years in good health. This chain connects TRBV29-1 to TRBJ1-5; 8 bases line up with TRBD1. In DNA form, the CDR3 reads TGCAGCGTACGCAGGGGGCCCAATCAGCCCCAGCATTTT. Amino acids: CSVRRGPNQPQHF.